A single sample gave rise to the 7 T cell receptor beta chains below, sequenced in a study of T cells in Graves' hyperthyroidism and ophthalmopathy. The source material, RNA transcripts, was used to amplify TCR beta CDR3 regions. An initial round of RT-PCR targeting the TCR CDR3 relied on the HTBI primer set. TCRdb called the multiplex PCR reads again in MiXCR, with one record for every CDR3 protein. The sample includes 300,000 to 450,000 distinct CDR3 sequences, around a sixth of them seen just once. The sequenced material came from blood. Receptors originate from a woman between 35 and 50 years old with Graves' ophthalmopathy.

This clonotype was seen a single time. The chain recombines TRBV6-5 with TRBJ2-5, with a tentative D call TRBD1 (7 bases). The CDR3 contains 13 residues. Germline CDR1 MNHEY, CDR2 SVGAGI. The V end lost 7 bases, the J end lost 7 bases, and 16 bases lay between the germline ends. The DNA for the CDR3 is TGTGCCAGCAATTCAGGGGGGACGGCGACCCAGTACTTC. It yields the protein CASNSGGTATQYF.

This clonotype was counted ten times or more. The rearrangement uses TRBV20-1 and TRBJ1-5; D is ambiguous. Between the trimmed V and J ends, which lost 4 bases and 7 bases, there was a span of 17 bases. This CDR3 has 14 residues. CDR1 is DFQATT and CDR2 is SNEGSKA in the germline V gene (reference sequence). The CDR3, as DNA: TGCAGTGCTAACGCGATGGTCACGGAACAGCCCCAGCATTTT. It yields the protein CSANAMVTEQPQHF.

The chain employs TRBV7-3 and TRBJ2-2; tentative D call: TRBD2 (5 bases). Germline values: CDR1 SGHTA, CDR2 FQGTGA. V lost 5 bases and J 5 bases, leaving 15 bases between the germline ends. The CDR3 totals 15 residues. CDR3 sequence reads: CASSARASGTGELFF. The CDR3 DNA reads as TGTGCCAGCAGCGCCCGGGCCTCGGGGACCGGGGAGCTGTTTTTT.

There are many counts of this clonotype. The chain employs TRBV2 and TRBJ1-5, with 8 bases aligning to TRBD1. This CDR3 has 13 amino acids. Germline V CDR1 and CDR2: SNHLY, FYNNEI. Trimming at V came to 6 bases and at J to 6 bases, leaving 4 bases not matched to a gene. The DNA of the CDR3 is TGTGCCAGCAGGGGGACAGGCGCTCAGCCCCAGCATTTT. Its protein is CASRGTGAQPQHF.

This clonotype was counted at least ten times. The CDR3 loop reads CASSPGAGANYGYTF. The CDR3, as DNA: TGTGCCAGCAGCCCGGGGGCGGGGGCTAACTATGGCTACACCTTC. The chain joins TRBV13 to TRBJ1-2, with D tentatively TRBD1 (6 bases). CDR3 length: 15 residues. The V end lost 5 bases, the J end lost 0 bases, and 13 bases lay between the germline ends. The germline CDR1 and CDR2 sequences are PRHDT and FYEKMQ (reference sequence).

There are many counts of this clonotype. The rearrangement joins TRBV27 to TRBJ1-2; no firm D call. The V end was cut by 4 bases, the J end by 0 bases, with 6 bases between. Germline values: CDR1 MNHEY, CDR2 SMNVEV (reference sequence). CDR3 length: 13 residues. CDR3 nucleotides: TGTGCCAGCAGTTCCGCACCTAACTATGGCTACACCTTC. This sequence encodes CASSSAPNYGYTF.

This chain links TRBV28 with TRBJ1-6; possible D gene TRBD1, 5 bases. The CDR3 runs 13 residues. The germline V and J ends were trimmed by 3 bases and 9 bases, with 9 bases remaining between them. CDR1 and CDR2 (germline): MDHEN, SYDVKM. The CDR3 here is CASSFQGSSPLHF. The CDR3 bases are TGTGCCAGCAGTTTCCAGGGTAGTTCACCCCTCCACTTT.